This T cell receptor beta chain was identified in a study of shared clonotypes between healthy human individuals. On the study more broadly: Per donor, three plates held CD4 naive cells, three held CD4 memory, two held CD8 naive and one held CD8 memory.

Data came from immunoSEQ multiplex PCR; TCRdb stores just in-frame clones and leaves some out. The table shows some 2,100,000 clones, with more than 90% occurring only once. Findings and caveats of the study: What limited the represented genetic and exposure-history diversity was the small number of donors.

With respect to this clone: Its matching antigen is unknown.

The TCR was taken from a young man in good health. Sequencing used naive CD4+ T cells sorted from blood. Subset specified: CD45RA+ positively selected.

This chain's CDR3 is CASSGLAGTSTDTQYF. CDR3 coding DNA: TGTGCCAGCAGTGGGCTAGCGGGAACTAGCACAGATACGCAGTATTTT. The gene calls are TRBV2 and TRBJ2-3; 9 bases fit TRBD2. Germline V CDR1 and CDR2: SNHLY, FYNNEI. With V trimmed by 4 bases and J by 0 bases, 5 bases remained unmatched. The CDR3 runs 16 residues.